The 32 T cell receptor beta chains reported below all come from one sample, sequenced in a study of cytomegalovirus exposure and HLA in healthy donors. 60 Vbeta and 13 Jbeta primers were used in PCR. Sequenced by immunoSEQ multiplex PCR; TCRdb stores in-frame clones only, minus some. This sample has about 100,000 clones; 65% to 75% occur once, and the top ten carry around an eighth. The specimen was PBMCs. These receptor sequences come from a woman aged 70-85 years in good health and CMV-seropositive.

The V and J genes are TRBV4-3 and TRBJ1-5, with D tentatively TRBD1 (5 bases). With 3 bases removed from V and 3 bases from J, the gap between germline ends came to 12 bases. The CDR3 extends over 15 amino acids. From germline, CDR1 is LGHNA and CDR2 YSLEER. CDR3 DNA sequence: TGCGCCAGCAGCCAGGGGCGTATGAACAATCAGCCCCAGCATTTT. Translation gives CASSQGRMNNQPQHF.

The rearrangement links TRBV5-1 to TRBJ2-2; TRBD2 matches at 7 bases. The CDR3 contains 15 residues. Trimming took 0 bases from V and 6 from J; bases not matched to a gene: 5. CDR1 is SGHRS and CDR2 is YFSETQ in the germline V gene. This CDR3 reads CASSLGGREAGELFF. Here the CDR3 DNA reads TGCGCCAGCAGCTTGGGGGGCCGGGAGGCCGGGGAGCTGTTTTTT.

This chain joins TRBV4-2 and TRBJ2-2; TRBD2 aligns across 7 bases. The CDR3 extends over 15 amino acids. V lost 7 bases to trimming and J lost 5 bases; unmatched junction nucleotides: 10. Germline V gene sequence: CDR1 LGHNA, CDR2 YNFKEQ. The CDR3 region is CASISEAGVTGELFF. DNA for the CDR3: TGTGCCAGCATATCCGAGGCGGGGGTGACCGGGGAGCTGTTTTTT.

This clone has only one observation. In nucleotides, the CDR3 is TGTGCCAGCAGCGTAGGGCAGGGGGCAGGAGAGACCCAGTACTTC. Amino acid sequence: CASSVGQGAGETQYF. The chain joins TRBV9 to TRBJ2-5, with 8 positions matching TRBD1. With V trimmed by 0 bases and J by 4 bases, 5 bases remained unmatched. The CDR3 covers 15 residues. CDR1 and CDR2 from the germline V gene are SGDLS and YYNGEE.

V gene TRBV23-1 combines with J gene TRBJ1-5; maybe TRBD1 (6 bases). TRBV23-1 is treated as an ORF (open reading frame) with a function not yet certain. V was pared by 4 bases and J by 3 bases, with 16 bases between. The CDR3 runs to 16 residues. The CDR3 coding sequence is TGCGCCAGCAGTCCAATGCTGGGACATCCCAATCAGCCCCAGCATTTT. Encoded protein: CASSPMLGHPNQPQHF.

The gene calls are TRBV9 and TRBJ1-6; a possible D gene is TRBD1 (5 bases). Trimming stripped 4 bases from V and 7 bases from J, with 15 bases between. This CDR3 spans 15 amino acids. Germline CDR1 and CDR2: SGDLS and YYNGEE. The CDR3: CASSSTGLGNSPLHF. DNA for the CDR3: TGTGCCAGCAGCTCTACAGGTCTCGGCAATTCACCCCTCCACTTT.

The chain links TRBV5-1 to TRBJ2-7; 8 positions match TRBD1. From germline, CDR1 is SGHRS and CDR2 YFSETQ. Losses at the gene ends were 3 bases for V and 2 bases for J; bases not matched to a gene: 4. The CDR3 has 14 residues. The CDR3 here is CASSSGQGTYEQYF. Written as DNA, the CDR3 is TGCGCCAGCAGCTCCGGACAGGGAACCTACGAGCAGTACTTC.

The chain links TRBV7-2 to TRBJ2-1; 8 nucleotides agree with TRBD2. Germline V gene sequence: CDR1 SGHTA, CDR2 FQGNSA. J lost 6 bases, V lost 1 base, and 5 bases had no gene match. The CDR3 totals 15 residues. The CDR3 region is CASSLVGGASNEQFF. The CDR3 DNA follows: TGTGCCAGCAGCTTAGTCGGGGGGGCCTCCAATGAGCAGTTCTTC.

The chain links TRBV18 to TRBJ2-4; tentative D call: TRBD2 (5 bases). Deletions cut 1 base from V and 8 bases from J, with 12 bases between. There are 14 residues in the CDR3. In germline, CDR1 is KGHSH, CDR2 LQKENI. The CDR3 is CASSPRESPHIQYF. The CDR3 DNA follows: TGTGCCAGCTCACCACGGGAGAGCCCGCACATTCAGTACTTC.

This chain links TRBV6-5 with TRBJ1-1; weak D call: TRBD1 (5 bases). Between the trimmed V and J ends, which lost 6 bases and 4 bases, there was a span of 12 bases. The CDR3 sequence is 13 residues long. Germline values: CDR1 MNHEY, CDR2 SVGAGI. CDR3 coding DNA: TGTGCCAGCAGCTGGGGCTCGGGCACTGAAGCTTTCTTT. Its protein is CASSWGSGTEAFF.

The rearrangement joins TRBV2 to TRBJ2-3; 8 bases agree with TRBD2. The CDR3 covers 12 residues. CDR1 is SNHLY and CDR2 is FYNNEI in the germline V gene. V lost 2 bases, J lost 8 bases, and 0 bases stayed unmatched. This CDR3 is CASSEREGTQYF. CDR3 coding DNA: TGTGCCAGCAGTGAACGGGAGGGTACGCAGTATTTT.

This chain joins TRBV6-1 and TRBJ1-3; 7 nucleotides match TRBD1. CDR3 length: 12 amino acids. Germline V gene sequence: CDR1 MNHNS, CDR2 SASEGT. The DNA of the CDR3 is TGTGCAGGGGGCGTCTCTGGAAACACCATATATTTT. Amino acid sequence: CAGGVSGNTIYF.

This clone was detected a few times. The chain links TRBV28 to TRBJ2-6, with D unclear. The CDR3 extends over 15 amino acids. Germline V gene data show CDR1 as MDHEN and CDR2 as SYDVKM. Trimming took 6 bases from V and 0 from J, leaving 9 bases between them. CDR3 in DNA: TGTGCCAGCAGGGCAGCTAGCTCTGGGGCCAACGTCCTGACTTTC. It yields the protein CASRAASSGANVLTF. The full variable domain, with the rest looked up from reference TRBV28 and TRBJ2-6, is DVKVTQSSRYLVKRTGEKVFLECVQDMDHENMFWYRQDPGLGLRLIYFSYDVKMKEKGDIPEGYSVSREKKERFSLILESASTNQTSMYLCASRAASSGANVLTFGAGSRLTVL.

This chain connects TRBV19 to TRBJ2-7, with TRBD2 identical over 12 bases. Unmatched junction bases numbered 3, after V lost 6 bases and J lost 0 bases. CDR1 and CDR2 from the germline V gene are LNHDA and SQIVND (reference sequence). CDR3 length: 15 amino acids. The CDR3 reads CASRPSGRASYEQYF. DNA for the CDR3: TGTGCCAGTAGACCTAGCGGGAGGGCCTCCTACGAGCAGTACTTC.

This rearrangement joins TRBV7-3 to TRBJ2-1; 14 bases map to TRBD2. The V gene end was trimmed by 5 bases and the J gene end by 8 bases; junction bases not matched to a gene: 2. Germline assignment: CDR1 SGHTA and CDR2 FQGTGA. This CDR3 spans 14 amino acids. Here the CDR3 reads CASSPGLAGDEQFF. The CDR3 nucleotides read TGTGCCAGCAGCCCGGGACTAGCGGGGGATGAGCAGTTCTTC.

V gene TRBV21-1 combines with J gene TRBJ2-1; the table names TRBD1, a call not compared with the DNA. TRBV21-1 is reported as a pseudogene. The CDR3 is 14 amino acids. The CDR3 nucleotides are TGTGCCAGCAGCAACCGGGACAGGGTCTGTGAGCAGTTCTTC. Translation: CASSNRDRVCEQFF.

The genes are TRBV5-1 and TRBJ2-2, with D possibly matching TRBD1 (6 bases). CDR1 SGHRS and CDR2 YFSETQ come from the germline V gene. The CDR3 length is 15 residues. Trimming shortened V by 5 bases and J by 4 bases, and 15 bases separated the two germline ends. The CDR3 region is CASRGGAGPTGELFF. CDR3 sequence (DNA): TGCGCCAGCAGAGGGGGAGCAGGGCCCACCGGGGAGCTGTTTTTT.

This clone was detected a few times. CDR3 residues: CASSIEAGTSSYNEQFF. The CDR3, as DNA: TGTGCCAGTAGTATAGAGGCCGGGACTAGCTCCTACAATGAGCAGTTCTTC. The J gene is TRBJ2-1, the V gene TRBV19, with 8 positions matching TRBD2. Trimming removed 0 bases from V and 0 bases from J; junction bases left unmatched: 4. The CDR3 has 17 amino acids. Germline V CDR1 and CDR2: LNHDA, SQIVND (reference sequence).

CDR3 DNA sequence: TGTGCCATCAGTGAGTCCGCAGGGTTGAGCACCGGGGAGCTGTTTTTT. Translating it yields CAISESAGLSTGELFF. This chain connects TRBV10-3 to TRBJ2-2, with D maybe TRBD1 (5 bases). The germline gives CDR1 ENHRY, CDR2 SYGVKD. The CDR3 contains 16 residues. Deletions cut 0 bases from V and 4 bases from J, with 12 bases between.

The chain carries TRBV6-4 and TRBJ2-1; D possibly corresponds to TRBD2 (5 bases). The CDR3 is 13 amino acids. Trimming pared 6 bases from V and 4 bases from J, leaving 10 bases between. Germline V gene sequence: CDR1 MRHNA, CDR2 SNTAGT. CDR3: CASSRGPYNEQFF. The CDR3 coding sequence is TGTGCCAGCAGCCGCGGGCCGTACAATGAGCAGTTCTTC.

V is TRBV5-1 and J is TRBJ2-7; 8 bases align to TRBD2. Per germline, CDR1 SGHRS and CDR2 YFSETQ. J gave up 7 bases and V 4 bases, and 13 bases lay outside the gene matches. This CDR3 comprises 15 residues. This CDR3 reads CASSRGGRPNAEQYF. CDR3 sequence (DNA): TGCGCCAGCAGCCGGGGGGGGCGACCAAATGCGGAGCAGTACTTC.

The chain couples TRBV7-9 to TRBJ1-3; the D gene is possibly TRBD1 (5 bases). Trimming cost V 3 bases and J 7 bases, with 10 bases left between them. Germline CDR1 SEHNR, CDR2 FQNEAQ (reference sequence). This CDR3 spans 13 amino acids. CDR3 nucleotide sequence: TGTGCCAGCAGCTTTCAGGGCCTGAACACCATATATTTT. Amino acids: CASSFQGLNTIYF.

This rearrangement joins TRBV9 to TRBJ2-6; 9 nucleotides agree with TRBD1. Germline V CDR1 and CDR2: SGDLS, YYNGEE. The length of the CDR3 is 16 residues. V trimming: 4 bases; J trimming: 2 bases; junction bases outside the gene matches: 4. CDR3 protein: CASSPGQGTGANVLTF. The DNA of the CDR3 is TGTGCCAGCAGCCCAGGACAGGGGACTGGGGCCAACGTCCTGACTTTC. The full variable domain, in which reference TRBV9 and TRBJ2-6 provide the parts outside the CDR3, is DSGVTQTPKHLITATGQRVTLRCSPRSGDLSVYWYQQSLDQGLQFLIQYYNGEERAKGNILERFSAQQFPDLHSELNLSSLELGDSALYFCASSPGQGTGANVLTFGAGSRLTVL.

CDR3 amino acids: CASSLQAGSNQPQHF. CDR3 DNA: TGTGCCAGCAGCTTGCAGGCAGGGTCCAATCAGCCCCAGCATTTT. The chain couples TRBV11-2 to TRBJ1-5; D may be TRBD1 (5 bases). Germline CDR1 SGHAT, CDR2 FQNNGV. Trimming took off 3 bases at V and 3 bases at J, with 12 bases between the two ends. The CDR3 length is 15 residues.

The chain is built from TRBV7-8 and TRBJ2-1; TRBD2 aligns across 7 bases. Germline values: CDR1 SGHVS, CDR2 FQNEAQ. V was clipped by 5 bases and J by 6 bases; unmatched bases: 7. This CDR3 is built from 14 residues. The CDR3 loop reads CASSNGIAGNEQFF. CDR3 coding DNA: TGTGCCAGCAGCAATGGGATAGCGGGCAATGAGCAGTTCTTC. Based on the CDR3 plus reference TRBV7-8 and TRBJ2-1, the full variable domain is GAGVSQSPRYKVAKRGQDVALRCDPISGHVSLFWYQQALGQGPEFLTYFQNEAQLDKSGLPSDRFFAERPEGSVSTLKIQRTQQEDSAVYLCASSNGIAGNEQFFGPGTRLTVL.

The chain carries TRBV15 and TRBJ2-3, with TRBD1 matching 7 bases. The CDR3 runs to 16 residues. V trimming: 3 bases; J trimming: 2 bases; junction bases outside the gene matches: 8. Looked up from germline, CDR1 is LNHNV and CDR2 is YYDKDF (reference sequence). The CDR3 protein is CATSSLRDSLTDTQYF. The CDR3 coding sequence is TGTGCCACCAGCAGCCTCCGGGACAGTCTCACAGATACGCAGTATTTT.

The chain is built from TRBV5-4 and TRBJ1-2; D gene ambiguous. The CDR3 extends over 13 amino acids. V shed 4 bases and J shed 9 bases, with 16 bases lying between them. Germline loops: CDR1 SGHNT, CDR2 YYREEE (reference sequence). This CDR3 reads CASSPSGVIRYTF. The DNA for the CDR3 is TGTGCCAGCAGCCCCAGCGGTGTGATACGCTACACCTTC.

The rearrangement links TRBV7-3 to TRBJ2-1; 7 nucleotides line up with TRBD2. Germline V gene data show CDR1 as SGHTA and CDR2 as FQGTGA. V trimming: 2 bases; J trimming: 4 bases; junction bases outside the gene matches: 5. The CDR3 is 15 amino acids. CDR3 sequence reads: CASSLHPSGYNEQFF. The CDR3 DNA follows: TGTGCCAGCAGCTTACATCCTAGCGGTTACAATGAGCAGTTCTTC.

In its sample, this clone was seen a few times. The V gene is TRBV10-3, the J gene TRBJ2-5; D is unclear. Germline lookup yields CDR1 ENHRY and CDR2 SYGVKD. This CDR3 is built from 13 residues. The ends were cut back, 2 bases at V and 5 bases at J, with 9 bases in the middle. CDR3 in DNA: TGTGCCATCAGTGAGCACCTCCAGGAGACCCAGTACTTC. Translating it yields CAISEHLQETQYF.

V and J are TRBV7-3 and TRBJ2-5; TRBD2 agrees at 8 bases. CDR3 length: 14 residues. The germline V gene has CDR1 SGHTA and CDR2 FQGTGA. Trimming at V came to 2 bases and at J to 1 base, leaving 0 bases not matched to a gene. CDR3 sequence reads: CASSLGTSQETQYF. As DNA, the CDR3 is TGTGCCAGCAGCTTAGGGACTAGCCAAGAGACCCAGTACTTC. Variable domain in full (rest from reference TRBV7-3 and TRBJ2-5): GAGVSQTPSNKVTEKGKYVELRCDPISGHTALYWYRQSLGQGPEFLIYFQGTGAADDSGLPNDRFFAVRPEGSVSTLKIQRTERGDSAVYLCASSLGTSQETQYFGPGTRLLVL.

J is TRBJ1-6 and V is TRBV6-5; D is ambiguous. Germline V gene lookup returns CDR1 MNHEY and CDR2 SVGAGI. The CDR3 length is 16 residues. Trimming took 0 bases from V and 7 from J, leaving 13 bases between them. The CDR3 bases are TGTGCCAGCAGTTACTCGATAGTCGGAGGGAATTCACCCCTCCACTTT. It translates to CASSYSIVGGNSPLHF.

The gene calls are TRBV2 and TRBJ1-6; 7 positions agree with TRBD1. V dropped 6 bases and J dropped 1; count of bases not matched to a gene: 9. Germline V gene data show CDR1 as SNHLY and CDR2 as FYNNEI. The CDR3 consists of 17 residues. CDR3 region: CASSTSAGGSYNSPLHF. The CDR3 DNA sequence: TGTGCCAGCAGCACAAGCGCAGGGGGTTCCTATAATTCACCCCTCCACTTT.